Each of the 21 T cell receptor beta chains below was sequenced from the same sample in a study of T cells in pancreatic ductal adenocarcinoma. Sequencing was performed with immunoSEQ multiplex PCR; in TCRdb, only in-frame clones are kept and a portion is missing. Of fewer than 20,000 clones in the sample, around 91% were seen once. No neoadjuvant therapy was given to the selected pancreatic ductal adenocarcinoma patients before their surgery. What was sequenced was PBMCs. The receptors were sampled from a human donor with pancreatic ductal adenocarcinoma.

The J gene is TRBJ2-1, the V gene TRBV5-8; 15 nucleotides agree with TRBD2. CDR1 and CDR2 from the germline V gene are SGHTS and YDEGEE. CDR3 length equals 19 residues. The J segment lost 10 bases and the V segment lost 4 bases, leaving 18 bases of the junction unmatched. The CDR3 bases are TGTGCCAGCAGCCTCGACGAGGGGACTAGCGGGAGGTCTCCGTACGAGCAGTTCTTC. Amino acids: CASSLDEGTSGRSPYEQFF. The entire variable domain, with the rest obtained from reference TRBV5-8 and TRBJ2-1, is as follows: EAGVTQSPTHLIKTRGQQATLRCSPISGHTSVYWYQQALGLGLQFLLWYDEGEERNRGNFPPRFSGRQFPNYSSELNVNALELEDSALYLCASSLDEGTSGRSPYEQFFGPGTRLTVL.

The chain uses TRBV27 and TRBJ1-3, with 9 bases that match TRBD1. V lost 5 bases, J lost 0 bases, and 23 bases stayed unmatched. Per germline, CDR1 MNHEY and CDR2 SMNVEV (reference sequence). The CDR3 has 22 residues. In DNA, the CDR3 is TGTGCCAGCAGTCGACTTTTAGACATATACCGGGACAGGGAGAGCTCTGGAAACACCATATATTTT. The encoded protein is CASSRLLDIYRDRESSGNTIYF.

The rearrangement joins TRBV9 to TRBJ1-1, with D tentatively TRBD1 (6 bases). Germline CDR1 is SGDLS and CDR2 is YYNGEE. This CDR3 spans 16 amino acids. Trimming stripped 1 base from V and 0 bases from J, with 13 bases between. In nucleotides, the CDR3 is TGTGCCAGCAGCGTAACACCGACAGGTTTGAACACTGAAGCTTTCTTT. It codes for CASSVTPTGLNTEAFF.

The rearrangement links TRBV19 to TRBJ1-6; 9 bases are a match to TRBD1. In germline, CDR1 is LNHDA, CDR2 SQIVND (reference sequence). V lost 9 bases and J lost 14; bases outside the gene matches: 11. The CDR3 extends over 13 amino acids. CDR3 DNA: TGTGCCAGCACGGGGACAGGGTTACGCACCCTCCACTTT. Amino acids: CASTGTGLRTLHF.

The rearrangement links TRBV7-9 to TRBJ2-3; possible D gene TRBD1, 5 bases. This CDR3 comprises 14 residues. Per the germline V gene, CDR1 is SEHNR and CDR2 is FQNEAQ (reference sequence). V shed 3 bases and J shed 2 bases, with 9 bases lying between them. The CDR3, as DNA: TGTGCCAGCAGCTTCCCAGGGTTCACAGATACGCAGTATTTT. Its translation is CASSFPGFTDTQYF.

This chain uses TRBV5-1 with TRBJ2-5; tentatively, D is TRBD1 (6 bases). CDR1 is SGHRS, CDR2 YFSETQ, per germline. Trimming took off 3 bases at V and 4 bases at J, with 13 bases between the two ends. This CDR3 spans 14 amino acids. The CDR3 loop reads CASSWGQGGETQYF. The CDR3 region has the DNA TGCGCCAGCAGCTGGGGGCAGGGTGGAGAGACCCAGTACTTC.

The DNA for the CDR3 is TGTGCCAGCAGCTTAGGCGGGACAGCGGGAGCTTTCTTT. Protein product: CASSLGGTAGAFF. This rearrangement joins TRBV7-8 to TRBJ1-1, with TRBD1 matching over 7 bases. Germline V gives CDR1 SGHVS, CDR2 FQNEAQ. The ends lost 1 base at V and 10 bases at J; junction bases unmatched: 6. CDR3 length: 13 residues.

This clone was found once. The rearrangement links TRBV9 to TRBJ2-5; D remains unclear. Germline V gene lookup returns CDR1 SGDLS and CDR2 YYNGEE. The length of the CDR3 is 14 residues. The germline V and J ends were trimmed by 3 bases and 2 bases, with 11 bases remaining between them. For the CDR3, the DNA is TGTGCCAGCAGCGCCCAAACAAGACAAGAGACCCAGTACTTC. Amino acid sequence: CASSAQTRQETQYF. The full variable domain, rest sourced from reference TRBV9 and TRBJ2-5, is DSGVTQTPKHLITATGQRVTLRCSPRSGDLSVYWYQQSLDQGLQFLIQYYNGEERAKGNILERFSAQQFPDLHSELNLSSLELGDSALYFCASSAQTRQETQYFGPGTRLLVL.

The gene calls are TRBV27 and TRBJ1-2; tentatively, D is TRBD1 (6 bases). CDR3 size: 19 residues. The germline V gene encodes CDR1 MNHEY and CDR2 SMNVEV (reference sequence). Trimming pared 1 base from V and 0 bases from J, leaving 21 bases between. The CDR3 DNA reads TGTGCCAGCAGTTTATTCTGTCTTCTTACAGGGTTCGCTAACTATGGCTACACCTTC. It translates to CASSLFCLLTGFANYGYTF.

The rearrangement links TRBV5-6 to TRBJ1-2; D is unresolved. CDR1 and CDR2 (germline): SGHDT, YYEEEE. The V end lost 0 bases, the J end lost 3 bases, and 6 bases lay between the germline ends. The CDR3 length is 13 residues. CDR3: CASSLAGDYGYTF. The CDR3 DNA follows: TGTGCCAGCAGCTTGGCCGGCGACTATGGCTACACCTTC.

The V call is TRBV4-3, the J call TRBJ1-3, with 10 bases matching TRBD1. Germline V CDR1 and CDR2: LGHNA, YSLEER. The CDR3 consists of 19 residues. V trimming: 0 bases; J trimming: 0 bases; junction bases outside the gene matches: 8. This chain's CDR3 is CASSQDLGGQGSSGNTIYF. CDR3 nucleotides: TGCGCCAGCAGCCAAGATCTGGGGGGACAGGGGAGCTCTGGAAACACCATATATTTT.

This clone was detected a few times. The chain is built from TRBV6-1 and TRBJ2-7, with a weak D call TRBD1 (7 bases). This CDR3 comprises 16 residues. Trimming took 3 bases from V and 0 from J, leaving 15 bases between them. Germline-derived CDR1 and CDR2 are MNHNS and SASEGT. The CDR3 coding sequence is TGTGCCAGCAGTGAGCGTGGCGGGACAGTCTCCTACGAGCAGTACTTC. It is translated as CASSERGGTVSYEQYF.

V usage is TRBV18 and J usage is TRBJ2-7; tentatively, D is TRBD1 (6 bases). The CDR3 totals 13 residues. The V and J ends lost 3 bases and 5 bases respectively, with 11 bases between them. Germline V lookup: CDR1 KGHSH, CDR2 LQKENI. In nucleotides, the CDR3 is TGTGCCAGCTCACCCCCTACAGGGAACGAGCAGTACTTC. Protein: CASSPPTGNEQYF.

This chain uses TRBV13 with TRBJ2-2, with a possible D match to TRBD2 (6 bases). The CDR3 sequence is 11 residues long. Trimming pared 3 bases from V and 15 bases from J, leaving 11 bases between. CDR1 PRHDT and CDR2 FYEKMQ come from the germline V gene (reference sequence). CDR3 protein: CASSLGGTVFF. The CDR3 DNA is TGTGCCAGCAGCTTGGGCGGGACGGTGTTTTTT. Supplemented by reference TRBV13 and TRBJ2-2, the full variable domain reads AAGVIQSPRHLIKEKRETATLKCYPIPRHDTVYWYQQGPGQDPQFLISFYEKMQSDKGSIPDRFSAQQFSDYHSELNMSSLELGDSALYFCASSLGGTVFFGEGSRLTVL.

The chain joins TRBV9 to TRBJ2-3; 11 nucleotides agree with TRBD2. From germline, CDR1 is SGDLS and CDR2 YYNGEE. This CDR3 comprises 17 residues. Trimming cost V 2 bases and J 0 bases; bases outside gene matches: 5. CDR3 DNA sequence: TGTGCCAGCAGCGTGTTAGCGGGAGGGATTAGCACAGATACGCAGTATTTT. This codes for CASSVLAGGISTDTQYF.

The chain carries TRBV6-1 and TRBJ1-2; D call uncertain. This CDR3 contains 16 residues. Germline loops: CDR1 MNHNS, CDR2 SASEGT. V lost 1 base to trimming and J lost 0 bases, with 12 bases between them. This CDR3 reads CASSEVSARANYGYTF. As DNA, the CDR3 is TGTGCCAGCAGTGAAGTGTCAGCGAGAGCTAACTATGGCTACACCTTC.

The chain carries TRBV27 and TRBJ2-3, with TRBD1 matching over 9 bases. After removal of 1 base from V and 2 bases from J, the junction contained 7 bases not matched to a gene. CDR3 size: 17 residues. Per the germline V gene, CDR1 is MNHEY and CDR2 is SMNVEV (reference sequence). The CDR3 DNA sequence: TGTGCCAGCAGTTTATGGCCGGGACAGGGCGTCACAGATACGCAGTATTTT. Translated, it gives CASSLWPGQGVTDTQYF.

This clone was detected a few times. The chain recombines TRBV19 with TRBJ1-1, with D perhaps matching TRBD1 (6 bases). Germline-derived CDR1 and CDR2 are LNHDA and SQIVND (reference sequence). Trimming removed 5 bases at V and 4 bases at J, with 17 bases between. CDR3 length: 15 amino acids. The CDR3 sequence is CASSVLGGHGTEAFF. CDR3 bases: TGTGCCAGTAGTGTCCTCGGGGGGCACGGCACTGAAGCTTTCTTT.

This chain connects TRBV5-5 to TRBJ1-2; tentative D call: TRBD1 (6 bases). The ends were cut back, 7 bases at V and 4 bases at J, with 20 bases in the middle. Germline-derived CDR1 and CDR2 are SGHKS and YYEKEE (reference sequence). The CDR3 is 15 residues long. The CDR3 spells CASGPGGARSYGYTF. The CDR3 nucleotides are TGTGCCAGCGGCCCGGGGGGGGCTAGAAGCTATGGCTACACCTTC.

This clone was detected a few times. The CDR3 bases are TGTGCCAGCAGCTCCTCTATCGGGCGAGTTAGCAACTATGGCTACACCTTC. It yields the protein CASSSSIGRVSNYGYTF. The chain uses TRBV7-9 and TRBJ1-2; the D is unclear. CDR1 and CDR2 from the germline V gene are SEHNR and FQNEAQ (reference sequence). This CDR3 is built from 17 residues. Trimming shortened V by 4 bases and J by 2 bases, and 20 bases separated the two germline ends.

The rearrangement links TRBV7-8 to TRBJ1-2; 10 nucleotides agree with TRBD1. V was pared by 1 base and J by 8 bases, with 13 bases of the junction left unmatched. The germline gives CDR1 SGHVS, CDR2 FQNEAQ. This CDR3 region has 17 residues. The CDR3 region has the DNA TGTGCCAGCAGCTTAGTAACGGGACAGGGGCCGCTTGAGGGCTACACCTTC. This sequence encodes CASSLVTGQGPLEGYTF.